The 16 T cell receptor beta chains below were found in one sample sequenced in a study of blood T cell repertoires in COVID-19. Some clones are missing from TCRdb's copy, which holds only in-frame ones; the method was immunoSEQ multiplex PCR. In the table there are approximately 270,000 clones, approximately 86% of which are singletons. The sample taken for sequencing was peripheral blood. The source is a human donor with COVID-19, enrolled during active disease. The donor label of this sample is uncertain.

Points on this clone: Other DNA sequences in this specimen translate into the identical CDR3. V gene TRBV2 combines with J gene TRBJ2-5; D may be TRBD1 (6 bases). This CDR3 is 12 amino acids long. Germline CDR1 reads SNHLY; CDR2 reads FYNNEI. The germline V and J ends were trimmed by 4 bases and 5 bases, with 8 bases remaining between them. The CDR3 DNA is TGTGCCAGCAGTGGCCAGGGGGAGACCCAGTACTTC. Amino acids: CASSGQGETQYF.

J is TRBJ1-5 and V is TRBV12-3 or TRBV12-4; no firm D call. This CDR3 spans 13 amino acids. The V and J ends lost 6 bases and 4 bases respectively, with 10 bases between them. CDR3 nucleotides: TGTGCCAGCAGCCCTTCACTTAATCAGCCCCAGCATTTT. It encodes CASSPSLNQPQHF.

The J gene is TRBJ2-3, the V gene TRBV19, with 7 bases matching TRBD2. The germline CDR1 and CDR2 sequences are LNHDA and SQIVND (reference sequence). This CDR3 comprises 16 residues. With V trimmed by 2 bases and J by 3 bases, 8 bases remained unmatched. The CDR3 region is CASSIKGGRATDTQYF. The CDR3 bases are TGTGCCAGTAGTATAAAGGGTGGGAGGGCGACAGATACGCAGTATTTT.

V usage is TRBV2 and J usage is TRBJ2-1; 11 nucleotides agree with TRBD2. The CDR3 runs 14 residues. V trimming: 7 bases; J trimming: 3 bases; junction bases outside the gene matches: 2. Germline V gives CDR1 SNHLY, CDR2 FYNNEI. The CDR3 region is CASTLAGDYNEQFF. DNA of the CDR3: TGTGCCAGCACACTAGCGGGAGACTACAATGAGCAGTTCTTC.

V is TRBV19 and J is TRBJ2-3; no firm D call. This CDR3 spans 11 amino acids. Trimming cost V 5 bases and J 5 bases, with 5 bases left between them. The germline V gene encodes CDR1 LNHDA and CDR2 SQIVND (reference sequence). The CDR3 spells CASSSGDTQYF. DNA of the CDR3: TGTGCCAGTAGTTCCGGAGATACGCAGTATTTT.

The chain has TRBV10-3 and TRBJ1-1; D may be TRBD1 (5 bases). From germline, CDR1 is ENHRY and CDR2 SYGVKD. Trimming stripped 6 bases from V and 1 base from J, with 15 bases between. CDR3 length: 15 residues. CDR3 nucleotide sequence: TGTGCCATCAGCGTCCAGATGACAGAGAACACTGAAGCTTTCTTT. Its translation: CAISVQMTENTEAFF.

The chain's CDR3 is CASSIPQSNTGELFF. The CDR3, as DNA: TGTGCCAGTAGTATCCCCCAGTCGAACACCGGGGAGCTGTTTTTT. This chain uses TRBV19 with TRBJ2-2; D gene unclear. The germline V gene encodes CDR1 LNHDA and CDR2 SQIVND (reference sequence). This CDR3 contains 15 residues. The V end lost 3 bases, the J end lost 0 bases, and 8 bases lay between the germline ends.

This chain links TRBV14 with TRBJ1-1; no clear D gene. Germline V gives CDR1 SGHDN, CDR2 FVKESK. V dropped 4 bases and J dropped 6 bases, with 12 bases sitting between them. This CDR3 is built from 13 residues. For the CDR3, the DNA is TGTGCCAGCAGCCCGAGGGCGAGCGCTGAAGCTTTCTTT. It is translated as CASSPRASAEAFF.

The chain recombines TRBV18 with TRBJ1-6; a weak D match, TRBD1 (6 bases). The V and J ends lost 3 bases and 7 bases respectively, with 16 bases between them. Germline CDR1 KGHSH, CDR2 LQKENI. CDR3 length equals 16 residues. This chain's CDR3 is CASSPGAGALNSPLHF. The CDR3 bases are TGTGCCAGCTCACCCGGGGCGGGGGCCCTAAATTCACCCCTCCACTTT.

Concerning this clone: The sample carries other DNA sequences with the same CDR3. The chain recombines TRBV28 with TRBJ2-7, with 7 bases aligning to TRBD2. CDR3 size: 15 residues. Per germline, CDR1 MDHEN and CDR2 SYDVKM. The V gene end was trimmed by 7 bases and the J gene end by 0 bases; junction bases not matched to a gene: 9. This CDR3 is CASTPGLAVSYEQYF. CDR3 nucleotide sequence: TGTGCCAGCACTCCAGGGCTAGCGGTCTCCTACGAGCAGTACTTC.

The chain has TRBV25-1 and TRBJ2-2, with 14 bases aligning to TRBD2. Trimming removed 3 bases from V and 0 bases from J; junction bases left unmatched: 3. The CDR3 consists of 18 residues. Germline V CDR1 and CDR2: MGHDK, SYGVNS. CDR3 region: CASSETSGRAPNTGELFF. CDR3 DNA: TGTGCCAGCAGTGAGACTAGCGGGAGGGCCCCGAACACCGGGGAGCTGTTTTTT.

This clone was recorded a few times. V and J are TRBV5-1 and TRBJ2-1; 7 bases map to TRBD2. The CDR3 loop spans 15 amino acids. The germline V gene encodes CDR1 SGHRS and CDR2 YFSETQ. The J segment lost 7 bases and the V segment lost 7 bases, leaving 14 bases of the junction unmatched. CDR3 residues: CASQEGTTVMNEQFF. CDR3 nucleotides: TGCGCCAGCCAGGAGGGGACTACCGTAATGAATGAGCAGTTCTTC.

The chain uses TRBV15 and TRBJ2-1, with 7 positions matching TRBD2. CDR3 length: 15 residues. Looked up from germline, CDR1 is LNHNV and CDR2 is YYDKDF (reference sequence). Trimming cost V 3 bases and J 1 base; bases outside gene matches: 3. The CDR3 DNA sequence: TGTGCCACCAGCAGTGGCGGGAGATCCTACAATGAGCAGTTCTTC. Protein product: CATSSGGRSYNEQFF.

The CDR3 DNA reads as TGTGCCAGCAGGATTCAGGGGCAAGAGACCCAGTACTTC. This translates into CASRIQGQETQYF. The chain has TRBV7-8 and TRBJ2-5; TRBD1 might be the D (6 bases). In germline, CDR1 is SGHVS, CDR2 FQNEAQ. The CDR3 is made up of 13 amino acids. Trimming cost V 6 bases and J 2 bases, with 10 bases left between them.

In its sample, this clone was seen once. The junction and the germline gene differ at one end; a read error may be behind it. This sample includes further DNA sequences coding for the same CDR3. The rearrangement links TRBV7-7 to TRBJ2-2; TRBD1 agrees at 7 bases. Germline CDR1 reads SSHAT; CDR2 reads FNYEAQ (reference sequence). The CDR3 runs 15 residues. The CDR3 coding sequence is TGTGCTAGCAGCTCCGGGACAGCGAACACCGGGGAGCTGTTTTTT. Protein sequence: CASSSGTANTGELFF.

This clone appeared a few times. The chain uses TRBV7-2 and TRBJ2-3; 11 bases align to TRBD1. Trimming at V came to 4 bases and at J to 1 base, leaving 4 bases not matched to a gene. Germline CDR1 reads SGHTA; CDR2 reads FQGNSA. CDR3 size: 16 residues. The CDR3 DNA follows: TGTGCCAGCAGCTCGGGGACAGGGGGAGGCACAGATACGCAGTATTTT. It specifies CASSSGTGGGTDTQYF.